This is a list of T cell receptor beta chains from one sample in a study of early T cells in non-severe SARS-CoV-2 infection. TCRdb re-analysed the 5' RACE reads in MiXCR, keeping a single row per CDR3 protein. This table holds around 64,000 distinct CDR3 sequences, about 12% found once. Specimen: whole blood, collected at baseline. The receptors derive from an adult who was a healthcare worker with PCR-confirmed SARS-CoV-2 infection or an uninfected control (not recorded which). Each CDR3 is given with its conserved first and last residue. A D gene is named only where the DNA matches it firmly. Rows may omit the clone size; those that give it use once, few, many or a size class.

TGTGCCAGTAAGGAGACAGGGGTTAGCAATCAGCCCCAGCATTTT	CASKETGVSNQPQHF	15	TRBV19	-	TRBJ1-5	TRBD1
TGTGCCAGCAGCGTTACGGGATTGGAAGAGACCCAGTACTTC	CASSVTGLEETQYF	14	TRBV11-2	-	TRBJ2-5	-
TGTGCCAGCAGCTTGGAACAGAACAATCAGCCCCAGCATTTT	CASSLEQNNQPQHF	14	TRBV5-5	few	TRBJ1-5	-
TGCAGTTCTGCTAAGGGGGAAGAGACCCAGTACTTC	CSSAKGEETQYF	12	TRBV29-1	few	TRBJ2-5	-
TGCAGTGCTAGAGCCCGGTCCGGCTACGAGCAGTACTTC	CSARARSGYEQYF	13	TRBV20-1	-	TRBJ2-7	-
TGTGCCAGCAGTCCTACAGGCTCTGGGGCCAACGTCCTGACTTTC	CASSPTGSGANVLTF	15	TRBV12-3/TRBV12-4	many	TRBJ2-6	-
TGTGCCAGCAGCTCCGGGACTAGCGCTTTTTACGAGCAGTACTTC	CASSSGTSAFYEQYF	15	TRBV6-2/TRBV6-3	few	TRBJ2-7	TRBD2
TGTGCCAGCGTTGGGGGAAGACTTGAGGACACTGAAGCTTTCTTT	CASVGGRLEDTEAFF	15	TRBV28	few	TRBJ1-1	-
TGTGCCAGCAGCTTAGATCGGAGTTTCGGCGGCGAGCAGTACTTC	CASSLDRSFGGEQYF	15	TRBV11-2	many	TRBJ2-7	-
TGTGCCAGCAGTTACAGGGGAACACAATCAGGTCAGCCCCAGCATTTT	CASSYRGTQSGQPQHF	16	TRBV6-2/TRBV6-3	many	TRBJ1-5	-
TGTGCCTGGAGTACCTGGGAGGAGTTGAACTATGGCTACACCTTC	CAWSTWEELNYGYTF	15	TRBV30	few	TRBJ1-2	-
TGTGCCAGCAGGCCACTAGCGGACAATGAGCAGTTCTTC	CASRPLADNEQFF	13	TRBV6-5	-	TRBJ2-1	TRBD2
TGTGCCAGCATTCTGGGGCGGGGCGACACCGGGGAGCTGTTTTTT	CASILGRGDTGELFF	15	TRBV28	-	TRBJ2-2	-
TGCAGTGCTAGAGATCCGAACAGGCGGGAGACCCAGTACTTC	CSARDPNRRETQYF	14	TRBV20-1	few	TRBJ2-5	-
TGTGCCAGCAGTCCACAGGGATTAGGCTCCTACGAGCAGTACTTC	CASSPQGLGSYEQYF	15	TRBV6-2/TRBV6-3	-	TRBJ2-7	-
TGTGCCAGCAGCTTGTACGGGCCCACAGATACGCAGTATTTT	CASSLYGPTDTQYF	14	TRBV7-2	few	TRBJ2-3	-
TGTGCCAGCAGCACCCCACAGGGGTCGGCGGGTGTCTCCTACAATGAGCAGTTCTTC	CASSTPQGSAGVSYNEQFF	19	TRBV7-9	few	TRBJ2-1	TRBD1
TGCAGTGCTAGAGGGGGACTAGCGGAGCCCTACGAGCAGTACTTC	CSARGGLAEPYEQYF	15	TRBV20-1	many	TRBJ2-7	TRBD2
TGCGCCAGCAGCGTGCGGGTTGTGGGCACAGATACGCAGTATTTT	CASSVRVVGTDTQYF	15	TRBV4-1	-	TRBJ2-3	-
TGCAGCGTTGATCCTGTTGGCGACTACACCTTC	CSVDPVGDYTF	11	TRBV29-1	-	TRBJ1-2	-
TGTGCCAGCAGCGTCGGGACTACCACAGATACGCAGTATTTT	CASSVGTTTDTQYF	14	TRBV2	-	TRBJ2-3	TRBD2
TGTGCCAGCAGTTTATCCAGGGGGATGTCCCAAGAGACCCAGTACTTC	CASSLSRGMSQETQYF	16	TRBV28	few	TRBJ2-5	TRBD1
TGTGCCAGCAGCAAGTTTGCAACTAATGAAAAACTGTTTTTT	CASSKFATNEKLFF	14	TRBV7-9	-	TRBJ1-4	-
TGTGCCACCTACCCAGGCGGAACCTATGGCTACACCTTC	CATYPGGTYGYTF	13	TRBV19	many	TRBJ1-2	-
TGTGCCAGCAGCCACGTACTAGGACAGCAAGAGACCCAGTACTTC	CASSHVLGQQETQYF	15	TRBV11-2	-	TRBJ2-5	-
TGTGCCAGTAGTCCCGGGACAACTTATCAGCCCCAGCATTTT	CASSPGTTYQPQHF	14	TRBV19	few	TRBJ1-5	-
TGCGCCAGCAGTCAATTCTTGGGCGGGTACGAGCAGTACTTC	CASSQFLGGYEQYF	14	TRBV10-2	-	TRBJ2-7	-
TGTGCCAGCAGCAAGGAGGGGTACGAGCAGTACTTC	CASSKEGYEQYF	12	TRBV21-1	-	TRBJ2-7	-
TGTGCCAGCAGCCTCAGCGCGGCACACGGAACCGGGGAGCTGTTTTTT	CASSLSAAHGTGELFF	16	TRBV7-9	few	TRBJ2-2	-